This is a list of T cell receptor beta chains from one sample in a study of blood T cell repertoires in COVID-19. Assay used: immunoSEQ multiplex PCR; TCRdb lists only in-frame clones, some missing. The data show approximately 90,000 clones, roughly three quarters seen once. Sequenced: peripheral blood. These receptors were taken from a man between 65 and 79 years old with acute or convalescent COVID-19. CDR3s include the opening cysteine and the closing phenylalanine or tryptophan. A D gene is named only where the DNA matches it firmly. Clone size appears in some rows only: once, few, many, or a class for an expanded clone.

d_call,j_call,v_call,clone_size,cdr3_aa,cdr3_nt
TRBD2,TRBJ2-2,TRBV5-1,-,CASSLAGRTGELFF,TGCGCCAGCAGCTTAGCGGGGAGAACCGGGGAGCTGTTTTTT
-,TRBJ2-2,TRBV19,once,CASSIAGRSAELFF,TGTGCCAGTAGTATAGCGGGGAGGTCCGCAGAGCTGTTTTTT
TRBD1,TRBJ2-7,TRBV10-1,-,CASSRDRGFVAQYF,TGCGCCAGCAGTCGGGACAGGGGATTTGTCGCGCAGTACTTC
-,TRBJ1-1,TRBV3-1/TRBV3-2,-,CASSQQDMNTEAFF,TGTGCCAGCAGCCAGCAGGACATGAACACTGAAGCTTTCTTT
TRBD1,TRBJ1-1,TRBV6-5,-,CASSLNRGKVTEAFF,TGTGCCAGCAGTTTAAACAGGGGTAAAGTCACTGAAGCTTTCTTT
-,TRBJ2-5,TRBV5-1,-,CASSLAGETQYF,TGCGCCAGCAGCTTGGCGGGAGAGACCCAGTACTTC
TRBD1,TRBJ1-5,TRBV19,-,CASSSGTGGYSNQPQHF,TGTGCCAGTAGTTCCGGGACAGGGGGTTATAGCAATCAGCCCCAGCATTTT
-,TRBJ1-1,TRBV5-1,once,CASSFIGRGNTEAFF,TGCGCCAGCAGCTTTATAGGCAGGGGCAACACTGAAGCTTTCTTT
TRBD2,TRBJ2-5,TRBV6-1,-,CASSEVAGGQETQYF,TGTGCCAGCAGTGAAGTAGCGGGGGGACAAGAGACCCAGTACTTC
TRBD1,TRBJ1-2,TRBV28,-,CASSLDRGPHGYTF,TGTGCCAGCAGTTTAGACAGGGGTCCCCATGGCTACACCTTC
-,TRBJ2-3,TRBV7-9,-,CASMRVGNTDTQYF,TGTGCCAGCATGCGGGTTGGGAACACAGATACGCAGTATTTT
TRBD2,TRBJ2-5,TRBV5-4,-,CASSTKTSGNQETQYF,TGTGCCAGCAGCACCAAGACTAGCGGCAACCAAGAGACCCAGTACTTC
-,TRBJ2-7,TRBV11-2,-,CASSLDAGAYEQYF,TGTGCCAGCAGCTTAGATGCAGGGGCGTACGAGCAGTACTTC
-,TRBJ1-1,TRBV4-1,-,CASSQEAQNTEAFF,TGCGCCAGCAGCCAAGAAGCGCAGAACACTGAAGCTTTCTTT
-,TRBJ2-3,TRBV7-8,-,CASSTPGIGGDTQYF,TGTGCCAGCAGCACCCCAGGGATTGGTGGAGATACGCAGTATTTT
TRBD1,TRBJ2-7,TRBV7-8,-,CASSATQGSKQYF,TGTGCCAGCAGCGCCACACAGGGGTCCAAGCAGTACTTC